This T cell receptor (beta chain) stems from a study of blood T cell repertoires in COVID-19. Looking at the study overall: Acute and convalescent COVID-19 specimens originated in the United States, Italy and Spain. Sample material is recorded as cDNA or gDNA derived from T cells, B-cell-depleted T cells, or PBMCs.

The CDR3 extends over 12 amino acids. CDR1 and CDR2 from the germline V gene are SNHLY and FYNNEI. V dropped 6 bases and J dropped 8 bases, with 13 bases sitting between them. Under the authors' procedure: Reference gene primers were amplified, and this amplification served to estimate nucleated cell counts. Only in-frame clones appear in the TCRdb table, and some are missing; sequencing was by immunoSEQ multiplex PCR. V and J calls and clone size are given by that table; D and trimming were obtained from the DNA. The sample lists 150,000 to 200,000 clones, 60% to 85% occurring once. The chain uses TRBV2 and TRBJ1-2, with D tentatively TRBD1 (6 bases). The material sequenced was peripheral blood. This TCR was sampled from a man in his fifties or sixties with active or convalescent COVID-19. CDR3 in DNA: TGTGCCAGCAGGACGGACAGTGGGGGCTACACCTTC. It translates to CASRTDSGGYTF.